This T cell receptor beta chain is from a study of blood T cells in healthy people across ages. Germline values: CDR1 MNHEY, CDR2 SVGAGI. With 2 bases removed from V and 4 bases from J, the gap between germline ends came to 21 bases. This CDR3 has 18 amino acids. Using a J-beta primer mix together with a sample-barcoded 5' primer, a second PCR was run for about 6 to 12 cycles. Each cDNA molecule received a tag from a template-switch adaptor that had 12 random nucleotides. From the 5' RACE reads, TCRdb called clonotypes with MiXCR, one entry per CDR3 protein. The data hold around 1,700,000 distinct CDR3 sequences, with roughly 28% observed a single time. This clonotype came up a few times.

The specimen was blood. This receptor was taken from a woman in her twenties or thirties in good health. The chain links TRBV6-5 to TRBJ2-1; the D is unclear. The CDR3 protein is CASSYTLLGLVTYNEQFF. The CDR3 DNA sequence: TGTGCCAGCAGTTACACTCTACTTGGGCTAGTAACGTACAATGAGCAGTTCTTC.